Listed below are T cell receptor beta chains from one sample, sequenced in a study of blood T cell repertoires in COVID-19. Method: immunoSEQ multiplex PCR; TCRdb's copy keeps in-frame clones and lacks some. The table includes roughly 350,000 clones, about 89% detected once. Input material: peripheral blood. The receptors were sampled from a woman in her thirties with COVID-19, enrolled during active disease. The CDR3 runs from the conserved cysteine through the conserved F or W. D genes are given only for firm matches. Not every row has a clone size; where given, it reads once, few, many or a size class.

J gene	clone size	V gene	D gene	CDR3 DNA	CDR3 protein
TRBJ1-2	once	TRBV5-1	NA	TGCGCCAGCAGCTTGGGTGGCGGTGTTAACTATGGCTACACCTTC	CASSLGGGVNYGYTF
TRBJ2-6	once	TRBV27	TRBD1	TGTGCCAGCAGAGGACAGGGGGCCCTCTCTGGGGCCAACGTCTTGACTTTC	CASRGQGALSGANVLTF
TRBJ1-2	NA	TRBV28	TRBD1	TGTGCCAGCAGTTCCACCGGGACAGGGGAGGTTGGCTACACCTTC	CASSSTGTGEVGYTF
TRBJ1-5	once	TRBV4-1	TRBD1	TGCGCCAGCAGCCCCGACAGGGCGGTTGGCCAGCCCCAGCATTTT	CASSPDRAVGQPQHF
TRBJ2-5	few	TRBV7-2	NA	TGTGCCAGCAGCTTAGCGGGGGGGCCCGGTCAGACCCAGTACTTC	CASSLAGGPGQTQYF
TRBJ1-1	NA	TRBV5-1	NA	TGCGCCAGCCACAGGTCCATGAACACTGAAGCTTTCTTT	CASHRSMNTEAFF
TRBJ1-2	NA	TRBV28	NA	TGTGCCAGCAGTCCGAGGGAATATGGCTACACCTTC	CASSPREYGYTF
TRBJ2-4	NA	TRBV15	NA	TGTGCCACCAGCAGAGATCGGGAACAGCTAGCCAAAAACATTCAGTACTTC	CATSRDREQLAKNIQYF
TRBJ2-3	few	TRBV6-4	TRBD2	TGTGCCAGCAGTGTGAGCGGGGAAAGCACAGATACGCAGTATTTT	CASSVSGESTDTQYF
TRBJ2-7	NA	TRBV5-5	NA	TGTGCCAGCAGCTTGGCCGGAGTAAGTGGGCAGTACTTC	CASSLAGVSGQYF
TRBJ1-6	NA	TRBV5-1	TRBD1	TGCGCCAGCAGCGCCGGGACAGGACCGTCACCCCTCCACTTT	CASSAGTGPSPLHF
TRBJ1-1	few	TRBV12-3/TRBV12-4	NA	TGTGCCAGCAGTTTAAAAGGGGGCACTGAAGCTTTCTTT	CASSLKGGTEAFF
TRBJ1-2	NA	TRBV10-3	TRBD1	TGTGCCGCTGCGACAGGGGAGGCAAACTATGGCTACACCTTC	CAAATGEANYGYTF
TRBJ2-7	NA	TRBV4-1	NA	TGCGCCAGCAGCCAAGACTGGCGGAGCTCCTACGAGCAGTACTTC	CASSQDWRSSYEQYF
TRBJ2-5	once	TRBV19	TRBD1	TGTGCCAGGCCCCGACAGGGGCAAGAGACCCAGTACTTC	CARPRQGQETQYF
TRBJ1-2	few	TRBV7-9	NA	TGTGCCAGCAGACGCGGACAGCCCTCAAACTATGGCTACACCTTC	CASRRGQPSNYGYTF
TRBJ2-2	NA	TRBV11-2	NA	TGTGCCAGCAGCTTATATACGGGAAGGGTCACCGGGGAGCTGTTTTTT	CASSLYTGRVTGELFF
TRBJ2-5	NA	TRBV5-5	NA	TGTGCCAGCAGCTTCGGACAGAAAGAGACCCAGTACTTC	CASSFGQKETQYF
TRBJ1-2	NA	TRBV6-5	NA	TGTGCCAGCAGACACGGACAGATTAACTATGGCTACACCTTC	CASRHGQINYGYTF
TRBJ2-5	NA	TRBV5-1	TRBD1	TGCGCCAGCAGTTCGGCGACAGGGGGATTATTGTACCAAGAGACCCAGTACTTC	CASSSATGGLLYQETQYF
TRBJ1-4	NA	TRBV5-5	NA	TGTGCCAGCAGCTTTAGTTACAGCACGGGAGAAAAACTGTTTTTT	CASSFSYSTGEKLFF
TRBJ1-3	NA	TRBV7-9	TRBD1	TGTGCCAGCAGATCACAGGGGACTGGAAACACCATATATTTT	CASRSQGTGNTIYF
TRBJ2-6	once	TRBV27	NA	TGTGCCAGCAGCCTACAGGGTTACGGGGCCAACGTCCTGACTTTC	CASSLQGYGANVLTF
TRBJ2-2	NA	TRBV10-3	TRBD2	TGTGCCATCAGTGAGCCGGGACTACCCGACACCGGGGAGCTGTTTTTT	CAISEPGLPDTGELFF
TRBJ2-1	NA	TRBV27	NA	TGTGCCAGCAGTGGCCAGATTTACAATGAGCAGTTCTTC	CASSGQIYNEQFF
TRBJ1-4	NA	TRBV18	NA	TGTGCCAGCTCACCGGAAATACAGGGCGGGTATGAAAAACTGTTTTTT	CASSPEIQGGYEKLFF
TRBJ1-1	NA	TRBV5-6	NA	TGTGCCAGCAGCGCGGGGGGGAGGAACACTGAAGCTTTCTTT	CASSAGGRNTEAFF
TRBJ1-1	NA	TRBV7-3	NA	TGTGCCAGCAGCTCACAGGGAAACACTGAAGCTTTCTTT	CASSSQGNTEAFF
TRBJ2-1	NA	TRBV5-8	NA	TGTGCCAGCAGCGGAGGACGGTGGGTCAATGAGCAGTTCTTC	CASSGGRWVNEQFF
TRBJ2-7	NA	TRBV28	NA	TGTGCCAGCAGTTTATACACCTACGAGCAGTACTTC	CASSLYTYEQYF
TRBJ2-4	NA	TRBV19	NA	TGTGCCAGTTCCCGTGGGGGGACGAACATTCAGTACTTC	CASSRGGTNIQYF
TRBJ2-1	NA	TRBV29-1	NA	TGCAGCGTTGCTGGGGCGTTTTCCTACAATGAGCAGTTCTTC	CSVAGAFSYNEQFF
TRBJ1-2	NA	TRBV30	TRBD1	TGTGCCTGGAGTCGGGACAGGGGGACATATGGCTACACCTTC	CAWSRDRGTYGYTF
TRBJ2-7	NA	TRBV7-9	NA	TGTGCCAGCAGCGGCACAGGTTACGAGCAGTACTTC	CASSGTGYEQYF
TRBJ1-2	few	TRBV7-9	NA	TGTGCCAGCAGCTTAGGATTAGGGTTAACAAAAGGCGAGGGTTATGGCTACACCTTC	CASSLGLGLTKGEGYGYTF
TRBJ1-2	NA	TRBV15	TRBD1	TGTGCCACCAGCTCTCGGACAGGAGCGGTCGGGGGCTACACCTTC	CATSSRTGAVGGYTF
TRBJ2-7	NA	TRBV5-4	NA	TGTGCCAGCAGCTTTGTCAGGGGAGCCGAGCAGTACTTC	CASSFVRGAEQYF
TRBJ2-7	NA	TRBV15	TRBD2	TGTGCCACCAGCAGAGACGTGACTAGCGGCTATCCCTACGAGCAGTACTTC	CATSRDVTSGYPYEQYF